Shown below are 11 T cell receptor beta chains from a single sample sequenced in a study of T-cell reconstitution after alpha-beta-depleted transplantation in children. This sample's TCRbeta library carried unique molecular identifier barcodes. TCRdb analysed the PCR reads with MiXCR anew, one entry per CDR3 protein. The top ten hold less than 25% of the sample, which has approximately 130,000 distinct CDR3 sequences, 9.5% to 10% seen once. Source: PBMCs, mostly from graft donor cells, taken 180 days after TCRalphabeta/CD19-depleted stem cell transplant. Source of these receptors: a girl less than two years old who had a stem cell transplant for combined immunodeficiency, so the T cells may come from the graft donor.

This clonotype is labeled as medium-sized (0.01 to 0.1%). The rearrangement uses TRBV29-1 and TRBJ2-3; possible D gene TRBD2, 6 bases. The CDR3 covers 14 residues. Between the trimmed V and J ends, which lost 4 bases and 1 base, there was a span of 12 bases. Germline V gene data show CDR1 as SQVTM and CDR2 as ANQGSEA. The CDR3 DNA reads TGCAGCGTTGGTAGACTAGAAGGCACAGATACGCAGTATTTT. Its translation: CSVGRLEGTDTQYF.

This clonotype was observed a handful of times. The chain couples TRBV20-1 to TRBJ2-1, with 9 bases identical to TRBD2. The CDR3 has 15 amino acids. From germline, CDR1 is DFQATT and CDR2 SNEGSKA (reference sequence). With V trimmed by 8 bases and J by 8 bases, 16 bases remained unmatched. The CDR3 sequence is CSLSGRSGARHEQFF. CDR3 bases: TGCAGTCTAAGCGGGAGGTCAGGAGCCCGCCATGAGCAGTTCTTC.

This clonotype was seen ten or more times. The chain is built from TRBV20-1 and TRBJ2-2; 12 bases align to TRBD2. Germline loops: CDR1 DFQATT, CDR2 SNEGSKA (reference sequence). The J segment lost 5 bases and the V segment lost 0 bases, leaving 4 bases of the junction unmatched. CDR3 length equals 16 residues. CDR3 sequence (DNA): TGCAGTGCTAGAGATTTACTAGCGGGAGGAACCGGGGAGCTGTTTTTT. Translated: CSARDLLAGGTGELFF.

This clonotype has at least ten counts. This chain connects TRBV6-5 to TRBJ1-1, with 8 bases lining up with TRBD1. Trimming removed 2 bases from V and 4 bases from J; junction bases left unmatched: 3. From germline, CDR1 is MNHEY and CDR2 SVGAGI. There are 14 residues in the CDR3. CDR3 bases: TGTGCCAGCAGTTACCTAACAGGGGGCACTGAAGCTTTCTTT. Amino acid sequence: CASSYLTGGTEAFF.

The chain links TRBV4-3 to TRBJ2-7, with D possibly being TRBD1 or TRBD2 (5 bases each). Trimming pared 4 bases from V and 1 base from J, leaving 17 bases between. Per the germline V gene, CDR1 is LGHNA and CDR2 is YSLEER. This CDR3 contains 16 residues. CDR3 amino acids: CASSRYRDGQSYEQYF. CDR3 DNA sequence: TGCGCCAGCAGCCGATACCGGGACGGGCAATCCTACGAGCAGTACTTC.

This clonotype appeared a few times. The chain links TRBV20-1 to TRBJ2-1; 11 nucleotides align to TRBD2. This CDR3 spans 15 amino acids. J gave up 6 bases and V 6 bases, and 10 bases lay outside the gene matches. Germline loops: CDR1 DFQATT, CDR2 SNEGSKA (reference sequence). The CDR3 loop is CSAKVGTSGPNEQFF. Here the CDR3 DNA reads TGCAGTGCCAAAGTTGGGACTAGCGGACCCAATGAGCAGTTCTTC.

Many counts were recorded for this clonotype. The chain links TRBV20-1 to TRBJ1-2; D uncertain. The germline CDR1 and CDR2 sequences are DFQATT and SNEGSKA (reference sequence). Trimming removed 0 bases at V and 2 bases at J, with 7 bases between. This CDR3 contains 13 residues. CDR3 sequence reads: CSARDWQNYGYTF. In DNA form, the CDR3 reads TGCAGTGCTAGAGATTGGCAGAACTATGGCTACACCTTC.

The chain recombines TRBV30 with TRBJ1-5; D gene ambiguous. Trimming removed 3 bases from V and 5 bases from J, with 5 bases in between. Germline V gene lookup returns CDR1 GTSNPN and CDR2 SVGIG (reference sequence). The CDR3 has 11 amino acids. The CDR3 reads CAWRPYQPQHF. DNA for the CDR3: TGTGCCTGGAGACCCTATCAGCCCCAGCATTTT. Full variable domain (missing parts from reference TRBV30 and TRBJ1-5): SQTIHQWPATLVQPVGSPLSLECTVEGTSNPNLYWYRQAAGRGLQLLFYSVGIGQISSEVPQNLSASRPQDRQFILSSKKLLLSDSGFYLCAWRPYQPQHFGDGTRLSIL.

The genes are TRBV20-1 and TRBJ1-2; 7 bases align to TRBD1. J was trimmed by 3 bases and V by 6 bases; bases with no gene match: 4. This CDR3 contains 12 residues. CDR1 and CDR2 (germline): DFQATT, SNEGSKA (reference sequence). This chain's CDR3 is CSAQGVDYGYTF. The CDR3 DNA follows: TGCAGTGCCCAGGGGGTAGACTATGGCTACACCTTC.

This clonotype was detected many times. This sequence joins TRBV12-3 or TRBV12-4 and TRBJ1-5; the D is unclear. The CDR3 is 12 amino acids. The V gene lost 6 bases and the J gene lost 2 bases, with 5 bases spanning the gap. The chain's CDR3 is CASRRGNQPQHF. The CDR3 region has the DNA TGTGCCAGCAGGAGGGGCAATCAGCCCCAGCATTTT.

This clonotype was observed a handful of times. The gene calls are TRBV7-2 and TRBJ2-1, with D possibly being TRBD2 (6 bases). Germline V gives CDR1 SGHTA, CDR2 FQGNSA. The V and J ends lost 5 bases and 7 bases respectively, with 24 bases between them. This CDR3 has 17 amino acids. The CDR3 DNA is TGTGCCAGCAGCCTGACGGGGACCCCGGGAGCGGGTAATGAGCAGTTCTTC. This encodes CASSLTGTPGAGNEQFF.